This T cell receptor beta chain was sequenced for a study of blood T cell repertoires in COVID-19. Study as a whole: Spain, Italy and the United States supplied samples that represented acute and convalescent COVID-19.

CDR3 length equals 19 residues. Germline-derived CDR1 and CDR2 are SGHDT and YYEEEE. Trimming shortened V by 0 bases and J by 0 bases, and 21 bases separated the two germline ends. Authors' data handling: Estimates of nucleated cell counts were drawn from the amplification of reference gene primers. Some clones are missing from TCRdb's copy, which holds only in-frame ones; the method was immunoSEQ multiplex PCR. V, J and clone size are those of that table, while D and trimming were read from the DNA. The top ten clones hold around 7.5% of a sample with 45,000 to 65,000 clones, about 83% of them seen once.

Material for sequencing was peripheral blood. This clonotype was sampled from a man between 65 and 85 years old with active COVID-19. This rearrangement joins TRBV5-6 to TRBJ1-2, with D unclear. CDR3 protein: CASSLGSLGTLFTNYGYTF. For the CDR3, the DNA is TGTGCCAGCAGCTTGGGTTCATTGGGCACCCTCTTTACTAACTATGGCTACACCTTC. The whole variable domain, filled in from reference TRBV5-6 and TRBJ1-2, reads DAGVTQSPTHLIKTRGQQVTLRCSPKSGHDTVSWYQQALGQGPQFIFQYYEEEERQRGNFPDRFSGHQFPNYSSELNVNALLLGDSALYLCASSLGSLGTLFTNYGYTFGSGTRLTVV.